This paragraph reports one T cell receptor beta chain. The antigen it recognizes is unknown. No base quality values were provided; no much bigger clone lies one nucleotide off. The protocol used for the library was the immunoSEQ multiplex PCR assay. A mixture of 60 forward primers for TCR Vbeta segments and 13 reverse primers for TCR Jbeta segments was used in the multiplex PCR. A multiplex PCR assay on genomic DNA amplified the CDR3 region of rearranged TCR beta genes. Amplified TCR beta libraries were sequenced as 87-base-pair reads on the Illumina HiSeq System. The published analysis was carried out like this. A later analysis counted approximately 84 million unique TCR beta chains across the 550 to 800 repertoires, and 10 million to 12 million of these chains were shared by at least two donors. Raw reads were error-corrected and collapsed into unique sequences by a nearest-neighbor algorithm in which closely related sequences were merged to remove PCR and sequencing errors. To assign V, D and J gene segments, CDR3 sequences were aligned to IMGT reference sequences. Each retained sequence needed at least a six-nucleotide match to both a V gene segment and a J gene segment. A rearrangement was called productive if the CDR3 had no stop codons and remained in frame with V and J, and every other rearrangement was called non-productive. CDR3 was defined according to IMGT convention as the region running from the second conserved V-encoded cysteine to the conserved J-encoded phenylalanine. The earlier analysis of about 610 of the donors excluded any sequence lacking an unambiguous match to a single V gene segment. In an earlier analysis of several hundred of the donors, V segments were called functional above 56.7% productive rearrangements and were called segregating when the between-donor standard deviation exceeded 5%. A statistical classification framework was developed to diagnose cytomegalovirus status using the catalog of TCR beta chain sequences. A later analysis assigned V and J genes by comparing TCR nucleotide sequences with IMGT/GENE-DB human TR gene sequences. A later analysis assigned CDR3 sequences and most-parsimonious VDJ recombination scenarios with the TCRdist pipeline. In a later analysis, every TCR beta chain was defined by the combination of its CDR3 amino acid sequence and its V-gene family, and reads without a unique V-gene family were dropped. A later analysis removed 550 to 650 highly shared, low-generation-probability nucleotide sequences to deal with suspected cross-contamination and a sequencing artifact. In a later analysis, a clonal expansion index for each public chain was calculated from normalized within-repertoire ranks of inferred template counts. In a later analysis, generation probabilities were computed using a VDJ recombination model fitted to out-of-frame rearrangements, and the results were checked against IGoR. Hypergeometric tests were used in a later analysis to score TCR-TCR, TCR-HLA and TCR-CMV co-occurrence, with a repertoire-size bias correction applied to the TCR pairs. False discovery rates were estimated in a later analysis by permuting HLA or CMV assignments 20 times. In a later analysis, co-occurring TCRs were grouped using DBSCAN, and TCRdist sequence similarity was added for clustering within HLA-allele-positive subsets. Repertoires with fewer than 30,000 or more than 120,000 public chains were left out of co-occurrence clustering, as were five repertoires with anomalous nucleotide sharing. The source is immuneACCESS, and TCRdb retained only in-frame sequences with V and J called. Part of the clones is not carried over; for the studies checked, unresolved V genes explain less than half of this, and the remainder is unexplained. That table supplies the V and J calls and clone size; D and trimming were determined from the DNA. This sample lists fewer than 250,000 clones; around 87% were detected once. Under 2% of the sample is held by the ten biggest clonotypes.

This record belongs to a study of cytomegalovirus exposure and HLA in healthy donors (dated by TCRdb to about 2017). Regarding the study in general: An earlier analysis of roughly 500 of the donors reported more than 250 Gb of sequence data and 117 million unique TCR beta sequences from about 200 million T cells. To study patterns of TCR occurrence, a later analysis re-analyzed previously published TCR beta repertoires from 666 donors and added high-resolution HLA genotyping. A separate validation cohort of over a hundred different subjects was used in addition to the approximately 670-subject first cohort. HLA typing covered class I and class II loci at four-digit resolution. In an earlier analysis of 500 to 650 of the donors, high-throughput TCR beta sequencing was used to judge whether each TCR beta V gene segment behaved as functional or pseudogenic. Every repertoire in the discovery cohort had been generated on one and the same sequencing platform. The genetic ancestry cluster associated with self-reported Caucasian donors included around 76% of the approximately 430 genotyped donors. The study aimed to test whether cataloging public T cell receptors could reveal signatures of past pathogen exposure. Rather than drawing on any new phenotypic data, the later analysis identified candidate immune exposures from TCR beta sequences and the way those sequences occurred across donors. To predict cytomegalovirus infection status, the study brought together high-throughput TCR immunosequencing, statistical association of individual TCRs with disease status, and machine learning. Four or five DR-DQ haplotypes were handled as single units for association and clustering because linkage in the cohort was strong. Among about 390 genotyped donors of the cohort, an average of around 240,000 unique TCR beta nucleotide sequences were sequenced per donor, around 20% of them non-productive. An early release that covered about 600 HLA-typed donors contained 300 to 350 gigabases of sequencing data and approximately 85 million unique TCR sequences. Typing coverage varied by locus: roughly 629-640 donors for A, B, C, DRB1 and DQB1; 500 to 550 for DQA1; about 590 for DPA1; around 490 for DPB1. In a later genetic analysis, genome-wide SNP genotypes for about 60% of the 666 donors were used, and that subset was treated as a discovery cohort. Donor age, sex, ethnicity and CMV serostatus were collected together with the repertoire data. The study profiled the T cell repertoires of under 850 subjects by immunosequencing and related them to cytomegalovirus serostatus. Findings and caveats that apply to the study as a whole: In a later analysis, some 18,000 TCR beta sequences were associated with specific HLA alleles at a false discovery rate of 0.05. While some public TCRs were present in many individuals, most TCR sequences turned up only very rarely across donors. Assigning TCR associations to individual alleles was difficult when HLA alleles, especially DR and DQ, strongly co-occurred. According to a later genetic analysis, donors in an Asian-associated ancestry cluster had fewer N-insertions in productive TCRs than the approximately 710-donor mean. In a later analysis, the rate of TCR association differed among HLA loci, with DRB1 alleles having the most associated TCRs and HLA-C alleles having the fewest. Some IMGT-functional V segments, including TRBV6-2 and TRBV6-3, could not be distinguished by the 87-base-pair reads and were therefore excluded. In this cohort, only TCR beta chains were sequenced, and detectable features were limited by the absence of alpha or paired-chain data. Because counts were too low, seventeen rarely observed V segments, including chromosome 9 orphons, were excluded from the earlier analysis of some 540 of the donors. A later analysis reported that several top co-occurrence clusters appeared linked to parvovirus B19, influenza, CMV and Epstein-Barr virus. Presence/absence analyses assumed roughly uniform sequencing depth across donors, an assumption that may not hold. Three of the identified cytomegalovirus-associated TCR beta chains were confirmed in vitro to be specific for cytomegalovirus antigens. For the cohort, immune exposure information was limited to CMV serostatus. Linkage disequilibrium might explain the correlated functional status among segregating V segments, but an unknown experimental factor could not be excluded. Because HLA typing was unavailable for some donors at each locus, only the typed subset was used in association tests. An association between a missense DCLRE1C variant and V-gene and J-gene trimming of TCR beta chains was found in a later genetic analysis and replicated in an independent cohort. Broadly in line with IMGT annotations, most TCR beta V segments showed up in productive rearrangements about 90% or about 30% of the time in an earlier analysis of approximately 640 of the donors. Most CMV-associated TCR beta chains appeared to be HLA-restricted in a later analysis, and the HLA associations seemed to be driven largely by CMV exposure. A total of fewer than 200 TCR beta chains were listed by the study as associated with cytomegalovirus. A further reported finding was that TCR beta sequences accurately predicted the HLA-A and HLA-B alleles for most subjects in the first cohort. A later analysis found that HLA-associated TCR beta chains were more clonally expanded and had lower generation probabilities than equally common non-associated chains. A group of highly shared sequence variants was considered likely to be a technical artifact of the sequencing pipeline. According to the authors, the approach could potentially be generalized to other disease states and immunological phenotypes. Cytomegalovirus status was reported to be diagnosed by the classifier with high specificity and sensitivity in both the original and validation cohorts.

The cohort was made up of under 800 healthy bone marrow donors. All cohort members were sampled while nominally healthy, although unrecorded immune exposures were likely present. The donor was CMV seronegative and was included in the group of about 400 seronegative cohort members. A peripheral blood sample was collected from each donor, and TCR beta sequencing was performed on peripheral blood mononuclear cells. The Qiagen DNeasy Blood Extraction Kit was used to extract genomic DNA from the blood cell samples. Trimming leaves V shorter by 4 bases and J shorter by 4 bases, with the junction holding 7 bases beyond the gene matches. Counted from cysteine to phenylalanine, this CDR3 has 15 amino acids. The read is trimmed to its CDR3 DNA, 45 bases read in frame from base 1. Looking up the germline V gene yields CDR1 SGDLS and CDR2 YYNGEE.

The rearrangement joined TRBV9 to TRBJ1-4, and TRBD1 matches 7 of the central bases. Specimen: PBMCs. The TCR comes from a woman younger than 30 in good health and CMV-seronegative. The DNA is as follows: TGTGCCAGCAGCCCATGGGACAGAATTAATGAAAAACTGTTTTTT. It is translated as CASSPWDRINEKLFF.